Listed below are T cell receptor beta chains from one sample, sequenced in a study of T cells in Graves' hyperthyroidism and ophthalmopathy. TCRdb fed the multiplex PCR reads into MiXCR, producing one record per CDR3 protein. Of some 560,000 distinct CDR3 sequences detected, about 14% appear once; the ten largest clones hold roughly 14%. Sequenced material: blood. The receptors were gathered from a woman aged 40 to 49 with Graves' hyperthyroidism. Each CDR3 is given with its conserved first and last residue. The order of the fields is D gene, V gene, J gene, clone size, CDR3 protein, CDR3 DNA. A D gene is named only where the DNA matches it firmly. The size of a clone is reported for some rows only, either as once, few or many, or as a class for expanded clones.

.,TRBV5-1,TRBJ1-1,many,CASTTARGRTEAFF,TGCGCCAGCACCACGGCGAGGGGAAGGACTGAAGCTTTCTTT
TRBD1,TRBV6-1,TRBJ2-2,many,CASSDNRDRGLFGELFF,TGTGCCAGCAGTGATAACCGGGACAGAGGATTGTTCGGGGAGCTGTTTTTT
.,TRBV6-1,TRBJ1-1,many,CASSYSRVNTEAFF,TGTGCCAGCAGTTACTCCCGGGTGAACACTGAAGCTTTCTTT
TRBD2,TRBV28,TRBJ2-5,many,CASTITSGRGETQYF,TGTGCCAGCACCATAACTAGCGGGAGAGGGGAGACCCAGTACTTC
.,TRBV15,TRBJ2-5,.,CATSSRNGTARQTQYF,TGTGCCACCAGCAGCCGAAACGGGACCGCACGACAGACCCAGTACTTC
.,TRBV19,TRBJ2-2,few,CASSTGRENTGELFF,TGTGCCAGTAGTACAGGAAGGGAGAACACCGGGGAGCTGTTTTTT
TRBD1,TRBV5-1,TRBJ2-7,.,CASSSDRGREQYF,TGCGCCAGCAGCTCAGACAGGGGGCGCGAGCAGTACTTC
.,TRBV27,TRBJ2-2,many,CASSLYGASNTGELFF,TGTGCCAGCAGTTTATACGGCGCCTCGAACACCGGGGAGCTGTTTTTT
TRBD1,TRBV28,TRBJ1-4,many,CASSTGVGGQKLFF,TGTGCCAGCAGTACAGGGGTCGGGGGGCAAAAACTGTTTTTT
.,TRBV27,TRBJ2-5,many,CASKVGGGETQYF,TGTGCCAGCAAAGTTGGGGGTGGAGAGACCCAGTACTTC
.,TRBV12-3/TRBV12-4,TRBJ1-5,many,CASSLGLGSNQPQHF,TGTGCCAGCAGTTTAGGCCTTGGTAGCAATCAGCCCCAGCATTTT
TRBD2,TRBV13,TRBJ2-4,few,CASSSQLAENVQYF,TGTGCCAGCAGCTCCCAACTAGCGGAAAACGTTCAGTACTTC
.,TRBV28,TRBJ2-7,many,CASSSAASARSYEQYF,TGTGCCAGCAGTTCCGCGGCTAGCGCGCGCTCCTACGAGCAGTACTTC
TRBD2,TRBV30,TRBJ2-2,few,CAWSGLAGLSNTGELSF,TGTGCCTGGTCAGGACTAGCGGGGCTCTCGAACACCGGGGAGCTGTCTTTT
.,TRBV2,TRBJ1-5,many,CASSEGASPNQPQHF,TGTGCCAGCAGTGAAGGTGCAAGCCCCAATCAGCCCCAGCATTTT
.,TRBV12-3/TRBV12-4,TRBJ1-1,many,CASSPSGGGTEAFF,TGTGCCAGCAGTCCTTCAGGTGGGGGCACTGAAGCTTTCTTT
.,TRBV3-1,TRBJ2-7,.,CASSQDRALYYEQYF,TGTGCCAGCAGCCAAGATAGGGCCCTCTACTACGAGCAGTACTTC
TRBD2,TRBV3-1,TRBJ2-2,many,CASSFPSLAGAGTGELFF,TGTGCCAGCAGCTTCCCCTCGCTAGCGGGAGCGGGGACCGGGGAGCTGTTTTTT
.,TRBV12-3/TRBV12-4,TRBJ1-5,many,CASRNSRPEQPQHF,TGTGCCAGCAGAAATTCTAGGCCGGAACAGCCCCAGCATTTT
.,TRBV14,TRBJ1-3,few,CASSHRSMGLGNTIYF,TGTGCCAGCAGCCATCGGTCCATGGGGCTGGGAAACACCATATATTTT
TRBD1,TRBV7-9,TRBJ1-2,few,CASSWRDREDGYTF,TGTGCCAGCAGCTGGAGGGACAGGGAGGATGGCTACACCTTC
.,TRBV19,TRBJ2-4,few,CASLSAGQGHIQYF,TGTGCCAGCCTCTCAGCGGGGCAGGGGCACATTCAGTACTTC
.,TRBV3-1,TRBJ2-7,many,CASSQAQSGSEQYF,TGTGCCAGCAGCCAAGCTCAAAGCGGGTCTGAGCAGTACTTC
.,TRBV28,TRBJ1-5,many,CASRDMGNQPQHF,TGTGCCAGCAGGGACATGGGCAATCAGCCCCAGCATTTT
TRBD1,TRBV2,TRBJ2-5,many,CASSRGGAETQYF,TGTGCCAGCAGTCGAGGGGGCGCAGAGACCCAGTACTTC
.,TRBV6-1,TRBJ1-4,.,CASRTGILNEKLFF,TGTGCCAGCAGAACAGGGATTCTCAATGAAAAACTGTTTTTT
.,TRBV7-2,TRBJ2-4,.,CASSGDAQNIQYF,TGTGCCAGCAGCGGAGATGCCCAAAACATTCAGTACTTC
TRBD2,TRBV5-4,TRBJ2-2,.,CASSFAGGVNTGELFF,TGTGCCAGCAGCTTCGCGGGAGGGGTGAACACCGGGGAGCTGTTTTTT
TRBD2,TRBV27,TRBJ2-1,many,CASSGRREGRGNEQFF,TGTGCCAGCAGTGGTAGGCGGGAGGGCCGGGGGAATGAGCAGTTCTTC
.,TRBV14,TRBJ2-7,.,CASSQESQPHYEQYF,TGTGCCAGCAGCCAAGAATCCCAGCCTCACTACGAGCAGTACTTC
.,TRBV12-3/TRBV12-4,TRBJ2-2,.,CASSHDPTNTGELFF,TGTGCCAGCAGTCATGACCCAACGAACACCGGGGAGCTGTTTTTT
.,TRBV7-9,TRBJ1-6,.,CASSLDSGSPLHF,TGTGCCAGCAGCTTGGACAGTGGCTCACCCCTCCACTTT
TRBD1,TRBV13,TRBJ2-7,.,CASSLLGQASYEQYF,TGTGCCAGCAGCTTATTAGGACAGGCCTCCTACGAGCAGTACTTC
.,TRBV4-1,TRBJ2-2,.,CASSQDWTVNTGELFF,TGCGCCAGCAGCCAAGATTGGACGGTAAACACCGGGGAGCTGTTTTTT
TRBD2,TRBV27,TRBJ2-1,many,CASSWFSGIRYEQFF,TGTGCCAGCAGTTGGTTTAGCGGGATTAGGTATGAGCAGTTCTTC
TRBD2,TRBV30,TRBJ2-4,many,CAWAGTSVNIQYF,TGTGCCTGGGCCGGGACTAGCGTAAACATTCAGTACTTC
TRBD2,TRBV5-1,TRBJ2-1,many,CASSLITSGTSYNEQFF,TGCGCCAGCAGCTTAATCACTAGCGGGACCTCCTACAATGAGCAGTTCTTC
.,TRBV2,TRBJ2-3,few,CANSEVGSTDTQYF,TGTGCCAACAGTGAAGTTGGTAGCACAGATACGCAGTATTTT
TRBD1,TRBV5-1,TRBJ1-1,many,CASSLGTGGSLNTEAFF,TGCGCCAGCAGCCTTGGGACAGGGGGATCCCTGAACACTGAAGCTTTCTTT
.,TRBV18,TRBJ2-1,once,CASSPGQGNLHNEQFF,TGTGCCAGCTCACCAGGTCAGGGGAACCTACACAATGAGCAGTTCTTC
.,TRBV20-1,TRBJ2-7,few,CSARGLGDEQYF,TGCAGTGCTAGAGGCCTGGGGGACGAGCAGTACTTC
.,TRBV6-6,TRBJ2-1,many,CASSYGQNNEQFF,TGTGCCAGCAGTTACGGACAGAACAATGAGCAGTTCTTC
TRBD2,TRBV28,TRBJ2-7,many,CASTLTSGYYVEQYF,TGTGCCAGCACCCTGACTAGCGGCTACTACGTGGAGCAGTACTTC
.,TRBV28,TRBJ1-6,.,CASRKLTGSSYNSPLHF,TGTGCCAGCAGAAAACTTACAGGGAGCTCCTATAATTCACCCCTCCACTTT
TRBD2,TRBV7-2,TRBJ2-3,few,CASSSLGGGTQYF,TGTGCCAGCAGCTCCCTTGGCGGGGGAACGCAGTATTTT
TRBD2,TRBV9,TRBJ2-5,few,CASSLAGGWQETQYF,TGTGCCAGCAGTCTAGCGGGAGGTTGGCAAGAGACCCAGTACTTC
.,TRBV5-1,TRBJ1-4,.,CASSLRQGKEKLFF,TGCGCCAGCAGCTTGCGGCAGGGCAAGGAAAAACTGTTTTTT
TRBD1,TRBV20-1,TRBJ2-3,many,CSADRVDTDTQYF,TGCAGTGCTGACAGGGTGGATACAGATACGCAGTATTTT
TRBD1,TRBV5-1,TRBJ2-7,many,CASSPSGTGPYEQYF,TGCGCCAGCAGCCCGAGCGGGACAGGGCCCTACGAGCAGTACTTC
.,TRBV28,TRBJ2-7,many,CASSLRDYYEQYF,TGTGCCAGCAGTTTACGGGATTACTACGAGCAGTACTTC
.,TRBV6-5,TRBJ1-5,many,CASSYSRVANQPQHF,TGTGCCAGCAGTTACTCCCGGGTCGCCAATCAGCCCCAGCATTTT